The 2 T cell receptor beta chains in this list originate from one sample, sequenced in a study of cytomegalovirus exposure and HLA in healthy donors. The PCR used 60 Vbeta and 13 Jbeta primers. Repertoires were generated with immunoSEQ multiplex PCR, while TCRdb's copy carries only in-frame clones and drops some. The table shows 100,000 to 150,000 clones, with roughly 83% occurring only once. Input material: PBMCs. Every receptor here comes from a girl aged 2 to 10 in good health and CMV-seronegative.

This clone was seen only once. J is TRBJ2-7 and V is TRBV7-6; tentative D call: TRBD2 (6 bases). V lost 4 bases to trimming and J lost 4 bases, with 11 bases between them. This CDR3 region has 13 residues. The V gene's germline CDR1 is SGHVS and CDR2 FNYEAQ. The CDR3 DNA is TGTGCCAGCAGCTCCGCCCGGGGGTACGAGCAGTACTTC. Protein sequence: CASSSARGYEQYF. The whole variable domain, remainder taken from reference TRBV7-6 and TRBJ2-7, is GAGVSQSPRYKVTKRGQDVALRCDPISGHVSLYWYRQALGQGPEFLTYFNYEAQQDKSGLPNDRFSAERPEGSISTLTIQRTEQRDSAMYRCASSSARGYEQYFGPGTRLTVT.

V usage is TRBV19 and J usage is TRBJ2-1; maybe TRBD2 (7 bases). Germline V CDR1 and CDR2: LNHDA, SQIVND (reference sequence). V was cut by 9 bases and J by 15 bases, with 24 bases left in between. The CDR3 loop spans 13 amino acids. CDR3 amino acids: CARGHGGGAHVFF. CDR3 coding DNA: TGTGCCAGGGGACACGGAGGGGGGGCGCATGTGTTCTTC.